The rows below give T cell receptor beta chains drawn from one sample of a study of monozygotic twins with inflammatory bowel disease. TCRdb re-called the 5' RACE reads and catalogs CDR3 proteins one per entry, DNA excluded. Its listing shows hundreds of thousands of distinct CDR3 sequences. Source material: blood. All receptors derive from a human donor with ulcerative colitis or Crohn's disease, or a healthy co-twin of an affected twin (not recorded which). Both conserved end residues are part of each CDR3. Each record gives: J gene, V gene, CDR3 protein.

TRBJ2-1 | TRBV19 | CASSPSWTSGRAVNEQFF
TRBJ2-4 | TRBV5-1 | CASSPKDRRNIQYF
TRBJ2-2 | TRBV5-1 | CASSGTSGTNTGELFF
TRBJ2-5 | TRBV11-1 | CASSLRDSRRGTRVGLSQYF
TRBJ1-1 | TRBV6-5 | CASSSGTPGDTEAFF
TRBJ2-1 | TRBV7-2 | CASSLAGLAGGLSYNEQFF
TRBJ1-3 | TRBV20-1 | CSAIETEGGNTIYF
TRBJ2-3 | TRBV29-1 | CSVEDLGFTSTDTQYF
TRBJ1-1 | TRBV20-1 | CSAHRGWTEAFF
TRBJ2-1 | TRBV20-1 | CSGREGLGQGTNEQFF
TRBJ2-7 | TRBV15 | CATSRPPGKDYEQYF
TRBJ2-1 | TRBV20-1 | CSARDPTSGMNEQFF
TRBJ1-5 | TRBV12-3/TRBV12-4 | CASSLGPRGGNQPQHF
TRBJ1-2 | TRBV5-6 | CASSLERVRGYTF
TRBJ2-4 | TRBV18 | CASSLKDIQYF
TRBJ2-5 | TRBV15 | CATSRDGSSPETQYF
TRBJ2-1 | TRBV11-2 | CASSSLAGGVDEQFF
TRBJ2-7 | TRBV7-9 | CASSLESPGPSYEQYF
TRBJ1-1 | TRBV28 | CASSEKAKDGAFF
TRBJ2-1 | TRBV11-2 | CASSSGKGQFF